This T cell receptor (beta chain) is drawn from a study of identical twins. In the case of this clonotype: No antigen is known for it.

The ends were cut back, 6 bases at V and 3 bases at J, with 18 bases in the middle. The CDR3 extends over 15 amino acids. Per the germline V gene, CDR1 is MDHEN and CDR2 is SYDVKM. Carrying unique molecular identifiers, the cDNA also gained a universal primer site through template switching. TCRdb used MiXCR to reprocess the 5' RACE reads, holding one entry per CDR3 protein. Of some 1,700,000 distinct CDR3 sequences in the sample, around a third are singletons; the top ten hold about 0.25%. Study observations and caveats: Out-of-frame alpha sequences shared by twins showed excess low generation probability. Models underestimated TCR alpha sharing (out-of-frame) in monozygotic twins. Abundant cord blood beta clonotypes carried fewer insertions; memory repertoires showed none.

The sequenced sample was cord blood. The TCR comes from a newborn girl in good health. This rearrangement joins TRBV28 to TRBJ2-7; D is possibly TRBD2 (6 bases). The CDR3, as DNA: TGTGCCAGCAGCCCTCCCGGGAGCCTGAACTACGAGCAGTACTTC. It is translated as CASSPPGSLNYEQYF.